This T cell receptor beta chain was retrieved from a study of CD8 T cells in Susac syndrome. Reverse transcription of about 0.5 to 1 ug RNA used random hexamers. TCRdb reanalysed the immunoSEQ multiplex PCR reads using MiXCR and keeps one entry per CDR3 protein. The sample yields approximately 230,000 distinct CDR3 sequences, roughly 95% seen once. Per the germline V gene, CDR1 is SQVTM and CDR2 is ANQGSEA. V was clipped by 6 bases and J by 4 bases; unmatched bases: 7. This CDR3 region has 13 residues. Material for sequencing was CD4+ T cells from PBMCs. The receptor was derived from a human donor with multiple sclerosis. The chain couples TRBV29-1 to TRBJ1-1; 8 positions match TRBD1. This CDR3 reads CSVARTGLTEAFF. CDR3 DNA sequence: TGCAGCGTAGCGAGGACAGGGCTCACTGAAGCTTTCTTT.